One T cell receptor (beta chain) is described in this entry. Sequenced by immunoSEQ multiplex PCR; TCRdb stores in-frame clones only, minus some. Altogether about 190,000 clones are present, roughly 84% being singletons, with the ten largest covering under 4%. Participants' reported clinical history set cohort assignment. The CDR3 has 15 residues. CDR1 is LNHDA, CDR2 SQIVND, per germline (reference sequence). V gave up 0 bases and J gave up 4 bases, with 10 bases separating them. The data were obtained in a study of blood T cell repertoires in COVID-19. The chain uses TRBV19 and TRBJ1-5, with a possible D match to TRBD1 (5 bases). The sequence came from a woman between 25 and 40 years old who had been exposed to COVID-19. Sample: PBMCs or T cells enriched from blood (not recorded which). CDR3 sequence (DNA): TGTGCCAGTAGTATAGAAGGGGCCAAGAATCAGCCCCAGCATTTT. Its translation is CASSIEGAKNQPQHF.